This entry lists 5 T cell receptor beta chains sequenced from one sample in a study of blood T cells in healthy people across ages. Then a second PCR, running roughly 7 to 11 cycles, was carried out with a sample-barcoded 5' primer and a J-beta primer mix. TCRdb re-called the 5' RACE reads through MiXCR, storing one row per CDR3 protein. The data show fewer than 900,000 distinct CDR3 sequences, with 40% to 45% seen just once and 20% to 25% held by the top ten. Sequences were obtained from blood. The receptors come from a woman between 55 and 75 years old in good health.

This chain links TRBV2 with TRBJ2-3; D might be TRBD2 (6 bases). Germline CDR1 and CDR2: SNHLY and FYNNEI. The CDR3 sequence is 15 residues long. The germline V and J ends were trimmed by 3 bases and 3 bases, with 13 bases remaining between them. CDR3 loop: CASSDQGGITDTQYF. CDR3 DNA: TGTGCCAGCAGTGACCAGGGAGGAATTACAGATACGCAGTATTTT.

The chain links TRBV28 to TRBJ1-2; D may be TRBD1 (6 bases). CDR1 is MDHEN and CDR2 is SYDVKM in the germline V gene. Trimming took off 2 bases at V and 4 bases at J, with 14 bases between the two ends. The CDR3 is 15 amino acids. The CDR3 region is CASSLLTGATYGYTF. The CDR3 nucleotides are TGTGCCAGCAGTTTACTGACAGGCGCAACCTATGGCTACACCTTC.

This clonotype was recorded a few times. A single base separates this from a much larger clone, so it may be a read error. The V call is TRBV20-1, the J call TRBJ2-5; 12 bases are shared with TRBD2. V trimming: 3 bases; J trimming: 11 bases; junction bases outside the gene matches: 10. There are 14 residues in the CDR3. Per the germline V gene, CDR1 is DFQATT and CDR2 is SNEGSKA (reference sequence). CDR3 coding DNA: TGCAGTGCTAGCGGGCTAGCGGGGGGGCATGAGCAGTACTTC. As protein: CSASGLAGGHEQYF.

This chain joins TRBV10-3 and TRBJ2-1; D is unclear. CDR1 is ENHRY, CDR2 SYGVKD, per germline. Trimming left V 3 bases short and J 6 bases short, with 9 bases between. This CDR3 is 13 amino acids long. The CDR3 sequence is CAISDGTVNEQFF. CDR3 bases: TGTGCCATCAGTGATGGTACGGTCAATGAGCAGTTCTTC.

There are many counts of this clonotype. V usage is TRBV4-2 and J usage is TRBJ1-6; 9 positions agree with TRBD1. Per the germline V gene, CDR1 is LGHNA and CDR2 is YNFKEQ. J lost 10 bases, V lost 4 bases, and 8 bases had no gene match. This CDR3 comprises 15 residues. As DNA, the CDR3 is TGTGCCAGCAGCCCTGGACAGGGGAGAGGATCACCCCTCCACTTT. This translates into CASSPGQGRGSPLHF.